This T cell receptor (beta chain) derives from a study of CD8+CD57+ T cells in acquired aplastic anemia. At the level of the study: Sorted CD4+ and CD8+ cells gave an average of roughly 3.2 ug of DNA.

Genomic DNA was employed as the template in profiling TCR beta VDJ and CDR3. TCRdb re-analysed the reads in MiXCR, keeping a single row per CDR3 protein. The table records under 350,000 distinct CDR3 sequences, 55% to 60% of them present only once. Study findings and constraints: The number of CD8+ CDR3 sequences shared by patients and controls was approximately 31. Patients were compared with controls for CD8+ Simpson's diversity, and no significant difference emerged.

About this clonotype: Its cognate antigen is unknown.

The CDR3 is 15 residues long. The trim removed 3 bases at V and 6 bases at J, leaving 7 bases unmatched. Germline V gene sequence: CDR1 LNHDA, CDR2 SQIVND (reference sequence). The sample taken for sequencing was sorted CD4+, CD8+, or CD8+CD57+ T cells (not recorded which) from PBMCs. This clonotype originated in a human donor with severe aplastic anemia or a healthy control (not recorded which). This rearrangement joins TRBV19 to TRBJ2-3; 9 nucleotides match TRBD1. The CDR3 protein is CASSIDTGGFDTQYF. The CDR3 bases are TGTGCCAGTAGTATTGACACAGGGGGCTTTGATACGCAGTATTTT.